What follows describes a single TCR beta chain. Its antigen is currently unknown. The sample is drawn from a study of beta chain features in type 1 diabetes. Study findings and constraints: A closer apparent resemblance between naive, central memory and Treg TCRB repertoires was seen in patients than in healthy donors. Within each of all four CD4+ subsets, Type 1 diabetes patients had TCRB CDR3s that were moderately but significantly shorter. Reads derived from cDNA could over-represent cells showing high TCR expression.

CD4+ naive, central memory, regulatory and stem cell-like memory subsets were isolated by sorting on CD45RO/CCR7/CD25/CD127/CD95/CD27. The germline CDR1 and CDR2 sequences are MDHEN and SYDVKM. This CDR3 is 15 amino acids long. V shed 6 bases and J 7 bases; nucleotides not matched to a gene: 12. The study reverse transcribed the entire isolated RNA, so it sequenced expressed TCRB transcripts. Clones were read by immunoSEQ multiplex PCR, and TCRdb kept only the in-frame ones, dropping some. The sample carries about 160,000 clones, approximately 8.1% recorded once. The J gene is TRBJ1-5, the V gene TRBV28; 7 bases agree with TRBD1. This clonotype was obtained from a man younger than 35 with type 1 diabetes. Input material: central memory CD4+ T cells from blood. The CDR3 bases are TGTGCCAGCAGCGCCCCGACAGGGTCGGAACAGCCCCAGCATTTT. It translates to CASSAPTGSEQPQHF.